Shown below are 11 T cell receptor beta chains from a single sample sequenced in a study of blood T cell repertoires in COVID-19. Produced via immunoSEQ multiplex PCR; TCRdb's table is partial and in-frame only. The sample has roughly 200,000 clones; 81% are singletons. Sequenced sample: peripheral blood. The origin of the receptors is a woman of 80 years or more with acute or convalescent COVID-19.

The chain is built from TRBV28 and TRBJ2-1; 7 bases agree with TRBD2. The CDR3 is 10 amino acids. Germline loops: CDR1 MDHEN, CDR2 SYDVKM. V trimming: 5 bases; J trimming: 15 bases; junction bases outside the gene matches: 4. This CDR3 reads CASSRGRTFF. The CDR3 coding sequence is TGTGCCAGCAGTCGCGGGAGAACGTTCTTC.

The chain carries TRBV29-1 and TRBJ1-1; 10 bases fit TRBD1. With V trimmed by 0 bases and J by 9 bases, 10 bases remained unmatched. Germline loops: CDR1 SQVTM, CDR2 ANQGSEA. The CDR3 has 15 residues. The CDR3 nucleotides read TGCAGCGTTGAAGATCTTCTTTTGGGACAGGGGCAAGCTTTCTTT. Residues: CSVEDLLLGQGQAFF.

This sequence joins TRBV5-5 and TRBJ1-5, with 7 bases identical to TRBD1. From germline, CDR1 is SGHKS and CDR2 YYEKEE (reference sequence). After removal of 2 bases from V and 4 bases from J, the junction contained 3 bases not matched to a gene. This CDR3 is 14 amino acids long. CDR3: CASSLLTGNQPQHF. The CDR3 coding sequence is TGTGCCAGCAGCTTACTGACAGGGAATCAGCCCCAGCATTTT.

This clone was found once. The chain combines TRBV5-1 with TRBJ2-7; 9 positions agree with TRBD1. The germline CDR1 and CDR2 sequences are SGHRS and YFSETQ. V was clipped by 5 bases and J by 6 bases; unmatched bases: 6. This CDR3 has 13 residues. The CDR3: CASSKQGASEQYF. The CDR3, as DNA: TGCGCCAGCAGTAAACAGGGGGCGTCCGAGCAGTACTTC.

The V gene is TRBV3-1 (or the pseudogene TRBV3-2), the J gene TRBJ2-2; possibly TRBD1 for D (5 bases). Deletions cut 1 base from V and 0 bases from J, with 9 bases between. CDR1 and CDR2 (germline): LGHDT, YNNKEL (reference sequence). The CDR3 is 16 amino acids. CDR3 loop: CASSQVGVANTGELFF. For the CDR3, the DNA is TGTGCCAGCAGCCAAGTAGGGGTGGCGAACACCGGGGAGCTGTTTTTT.

J is TRBJ1-2 and V is TRBV29-1; tentative D call: TRBD1 (6 bases). The CDR3 runs to 14 residues. In germline, CDR1 is SQVTM, CDR2 ANQGSEA. V lost 2 bases and J lost 5, with 15 bases in between. The CDR3 bases are TGCAGCGTTGAATTCGGACAGAGTCCTTATGGCTACACCTTC. It codes for CSVEFGQSPYGYTF.

The chain carries TRBV18 and TRBJ2-3; weak D call: TRBD1 (5 bases). Looked up from germline, CDR1 is KGHSH and CDR2 is LQKENI. The length of the CDR3 is 15 residues. The V end lost 2 bases, the J end lost 2 bases, and 11 bases lay between the germline ends. The CDR3 region is CASSPGQILTDTQYF. The CDR3 nucleotides are TGTGCCAGCTCACCAGGACAAATTCTCACAGATACGCAGTATTTT.

The V gene is TRBV28, the J gene TRBJ1-3; no clear D. This CDR3 has 14 amino acids. Germline CDR1 reads MDHEN; CDR2 reads SYDVKM. V was trimmed by 4 bases and J by 5 bases, leaving 12 bases between them. CDR3 in amino acids: CASSSQQQRNTIYF. In DNA form, the CDR3 reads TGTGCCAGCAGTTCACAACAGCAGCGAAACACCATATATTTT.

This clone has just one count. CDR3 bases: TGTGCCAGCAGCAAGGGACAGGGGGCACAGGAGACCCAGTACTTC. Its translation is CASSKGQGAQETQYF. The chain links TRBV7-9 to TRBJ2-5, with 12 bases matching TRBD1. CDR1 is SEHNR, CDR2 FQNEAQ, per germline (reference sequence). V dropped 5 bases and J dropped 5; count of bases not matched to a gene: 6. CDR3 size: 15 residues. Supplemented by reference TRBV7-9 and TRBJ2-5, the full variable domain reads DTGVSQNPRHKITKRGQNVTFRCDPISEHNRLYWYRQTLGQGPEFLTYFQNEAQLEKSRLLSDRFSAERPKGSFSTLEIQRTEQGDSAMYLCASSKGQGAQETQYFGPGTRLLVL.

V usage is TRBV11-2 and J usage is TRBJ2-7; 8 nucleotides line up with TRBD2. With 4 bases clipped from V and 7 bases from J, the junction kept 0 bases outside the gene matches. Germline values: CDR1 SGHAT, CDR2 FQNNGV. The CDR3 has 11 residues. CDR3 protein: CASSSGGEQYF. CDR3 nucleotide sequence: TGTGCCAGCAGCTCGGGGGGGGAGCAGTACTTC.

This chain connects TRBV7-9 to TRBJ2-7; possibly TRBD1 for D (6 bases). This CDR3 comprises 13 residues. V lost 5 bases and J lost 4, with 12 bases in between. CDR1 and CDR2 (germline): SEHNR, FQNEAQ (reference sequence). The CDR3 DNA is TGTGCCAGCAGCCAGGGGTCGGGATACGAGCAGTACTTC. This translates into CASSQGSGYEQYF. The entire variable domain, with the rest obtained from reference TRBV7-9 and TRBJ2-7, is as follows: DTGVSQNPRHKITKRGQNVTFRCDPISEHNRLYWYRQTLGQGPEFLTYFQNEAQLEKSRLLSDRFSAERPKGSFSTLEIQRTEQGDSAMYLCASSQGSGYEQYFGPGTRLTVT.